The next 17 T cell receptor beta chains were all read from a single sample in a study of T-cell memory formation after mild COVID-19 listed by TCRdb under 2021. The method behind the library was 5' RACE. Reads for this sample came from an Illumina NovaSeq 6000. TCRdb passed the public sequencing reads through fastp at Q25 and MiXCR, retaining productive beta sequences. Entries that share a CDR3 protein sequence are merged under the most common genes and DNA. Counted in this sample were fewer than 140,000 distinct CDR3 sequences; around 15% of them appeared once. The ten largest clones capture around 28% of the sample. Material: PBMCs or a T cell subset sorted from them (not recorded which). The receptors originated from an adult woman who had mild COVID-19 (a few samples of this study predate the infection). The sample titles of this study are shuffled in the database, so cell type and time point are left out; the donor was told from shared clones.

V usage is TRBV11-3 and J usage is TRBJ1-1, with D hard to call. Trimming removed 6 bases from V and 1 base from J, with 6 bases in between. Looked up from germline, CDR1 is SGHNT and CDR2 is YENEEA. The CDR3 has 12 residues. CDR3 in amino acids: CASSPPNTEAFF. The CDR3 region has the DNA TGTGCCAGCAGTCCCCCGAACACTGAAGCTTTCTTT.

The chain uses TRBV15 and TRBJ1-6, with TRBD1 matching over 8 bases. The CDR3 is made up of 14 amino acids. In germline, CDR1 is LNHNV, CDR2 YYDKDF (reference sequence). V dropped 1 base and J dropped 7; count of bases not matched to a gene: 0. As DNA, the CDR3 is TGTGCCACCAGCAGAGCAGGGGGCAATTCACCCCTCCACTTT. It encodes CATSRAGGNSPLHF.

This clonotype was observed a few times. The rearrangement joins TRBV4-2 to TRBJ2-7, with 16 bases matching TRBD2. Trimming removed 3 bases from V and 0 bases from J; junction bases left unmatched: 5. Germline V gene sequence: CDR1 LGHNA, CDR2 YNFKEQ. This CDR3 region has 18 residues. DNA for the CDR3: TGTGCCAGCAGCCAGGGACTAGCGGGAGGGTTCAGCTCCTACGAGCAGTACTTC. This encodes CASSQGLAGGFSSYEQYF.

The chain links TRBV20-1 to TRBJ2-1; 10 bases fit TRBD2. The CDR3 is 16 residues long. Germline V gives CDR1 DFQATT, CDR2 SNEGSKA (reference sequence). V gave up 0 bases and J gave up 7 bases; unmatched junction bases: 9. The CDR3: CSARDRGLANGNEQFF. CDR3 coding DNA: TGCAGTGCTAGAGATAGGGGACTAGCGAATGGAAATGAGCAGTTCTTC.

The DNA of the CDR3 is TGTGCCACCAAGACAGGGGGCTGGCTAGCGGGGAGATCCAAAAACATTCAGTACTTC. Its protein is CATKTGGWLAGRSKNIQYF. The V and J genes are TRBV24-1 and TRBJ2-4, with a weak D call TRBD1 (10 bases). The CDR3 is 19 amino acids. Germline V CDR1 and CDR2: KGHDR, SFDVKD. Trimming took off 8 bases at V and 2 bases at J, with 27 bases between the two ends.

V is TRBV27 and J is TRBJ1-2; 11 bases are shared with TRBD1. The CDR3 has 16 residues. Germline V gives CDR1 MNHEY, CDR2 SMNVEV (reference sequence). The V gene end was trimmed by 5 bases and the J gene end by 6 bases; junction bases not matched to a gene: 11. DNA for the CDR3: TGTGCCAGCAGTCCTTTGGACAGGGGGCGCTATGATGGCTACACCTTC. It yields the protein CASSPLDRGRYDGYTF.

In this sample, this clonotype turned up a few times. The chain recombines TRBV29-1 with TRBJ2-5, with D uncertain. Per the germline V gene, CDR1 is SQVTM and CDR2 is ANQGSEA. With 2 bases removed from V and 1 base from J, the gap between germline ends came to 11 bases. The length of the CDR3 is 14 residues. CDR3 protein: CSVEIGAAQETQYF. In nucleotides, the CDR3 is TGCAGCGTTGAAATTGGAGCAGCCCAAGAGACCCAGTACTTC.

V gene TRBV15 combines with J gene TRBJ1-5; no clear D. The CDR3 contains 13 residues. Germline CDR1 LNHNV, CDR2 YYDKDF (reference sequence). Trimming shortened V by 0 bases and J by 6 bases, and 6 bases separated the two germline ends. The chain's CDR3 is CATSRDRVQPQHF. CDR3 coding DNA: TGTGCCACCAGCAGAGATCGGGTTCAGCCCCAGCATTTT.

This clonotype occurred a few times. V and J are TRBV2 and TRBJ2-5; D is unresolved. The CDR3 loop spans 14 amino acids. Trimming shortened V by 3 bases and J by 2 bases, and 10 bases separated the two germline ends. From germline, CDR1 is SNHLY and CDR2 FYNNEI. CDR3 protein: CASSETLGQETQYF. CDR3 in DNA: TGTGCCAGCAGTGAGACGTTGGGGCAAGAGACCCAGTACTTC.

This clonotype was picked up a small number of times. The chain joins TRBV29-1 to TRBJ1-1; 7 bases fit TRBD1. Germline CDR1 is SQVTM and CDR2 is ANQGSEA. There are 14 residues in the CDR3. The V segment lost 2 bases and the J segment 3 bases; nucleotides outside the gene matches: 6. CDR3 in DNA: TGCAGCGTTGAAACTCAGGGGGTTGACACTGAAGCTTTCTTT. It specifies CSVETQGVDTEAFF.

The rearrangement uses TRBV18 and TRBJ2-5, with D possibly matching TRBD2 (6 bases). Trimming removed 0 bases from V and 0 bases from J, with 11 bases in between. The CDR3 has 16 residues. The germline V gene has CDR1 KGHSH and CDR2 LQKENI. For the CDR3, the DNA is TGTGCCAGCTCACCACCCTGGAGGGAGGACCAAGAGACCCAGTACTTC. Protein sequence: CASSPPWREDQETQYF.

This clonotype was observed a few times. The chain combines TRBV29-1 with TRBJ2-7, with a possible D match to TRBD1 (5 bases). The CDR3 is 13 residues long. The germline V gene has CDR1 SQVTM and CDR2 ANQGSEA. V lost 4 bases, J lost 0 bases, and 10 bases lay in between. The CDR3 nucleotides are TGCAGCGTTGTATCCACAGGCTCCTACGAGCAGTACTTC. This sequence encodes CSVVSTGSYEQYF.

The chain carries TRBV5-1 and TRBJ2-7; TRBD1 aligns across 9 bases. The germline V gene encodes CDR1 SGHRS and CDR2 YFSETQ. With V trimmed by 0 bases and J by 4 bases, 2 bases remained unmatched. The CDR3 contains 14 residues. The CDR3 here is CASSLGTGEYEQYF. In DNA form, the CDR3 reads TGCGCCAGCAGCTTGGGGACAGGGGAGTACGAGCAGTACTTC.

The V gene is TRBV4-1, the J gene TRBJ2-1, with a tentative D call TRBD2 (6 bases). Trimming took 2 bases from V and 0 from J, leaving 11 bases between them. The CDR3 consists of 16 residues. Germline-derived CDR1 and CDR2 are MGHRA and YSYEKL. The CDR3 DNA reads TGCGCCAGCAGCCAACCGACTAGGGACTCCTACAATGAGCAGTTCTTC. This gives the protein CASSQPTRDSYNEQFF.

This clonotype appeared a few times. The chain links TRBV9 to TRBJ2-1, with TRBD2 identical over 11 bases. Trimming cost V 0 bases and J 3 bases; bases outside gene matches: 8. Germline values: CDR1 SGDLS, CDR2 YYNGEE. CDR3 length: 18 residues. DNA of the CDR3: TGTGCCAGCAGCGTAGATGGTAGCGGGAGGGCCATCTACAATGAGCAGTTCTTC. Protein sequence: CASSVDGSGRAIYNEQFF.

The rearrangement links TRBV5-5 to TRBJ2-3; D ambiguous. Trimming stripped 5 bases from V and 5 bases from J, with 12 bases between. Germline V CDR1 and CDR2: SGHKS, YYEKEE (reference sequence). The CDR3 runs to 13 residues. CDR3 amino acids: CASSSAPGDTQYF. The CDR3 DNA reads as TGTGCCAGCAGTTCCGCCCCAGGAGATACGCAGTATTTT.

This clonotype was picked up a small number of times. The chain couples TRBV29-1 to TRBJ1-1; possible D gene TRBD1, 6 bases. Germline loops: CDR1 SQVTM, CDR2 ANQGSEA. V was clipped by 7 bases and J by 0 bases, with 9 bases between them. There are 12 residues in the CDR3. CDR3 sequence reads: CSAGQMNTEAFF. The CDR3 coding sequence is TGCAGCGCCGGACAGATGAACACTGAAGCTTTCTTT.